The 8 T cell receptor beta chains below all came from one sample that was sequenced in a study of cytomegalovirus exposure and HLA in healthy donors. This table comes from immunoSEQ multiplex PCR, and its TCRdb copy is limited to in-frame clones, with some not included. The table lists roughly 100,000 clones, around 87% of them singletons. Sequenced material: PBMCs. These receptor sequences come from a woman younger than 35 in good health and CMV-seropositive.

The CDR3 region has the DNA TGCGCCAGCAGCTTGTCGGAGGGGCAGTACACTGAAGCTTTCTTT. Residues: CASSLSEGQYTEAFF. The chain has TRBV5-1 and TRBJ1-1; the D gene is possibly TRBD1 (5 bases). V dropped 1 base and J dropped 3 bases, with 13 bases sitting between them. Per germline, CDR1 SGHRS and CDR2 YFSETQ. This CDR3 comprises 15 residues.

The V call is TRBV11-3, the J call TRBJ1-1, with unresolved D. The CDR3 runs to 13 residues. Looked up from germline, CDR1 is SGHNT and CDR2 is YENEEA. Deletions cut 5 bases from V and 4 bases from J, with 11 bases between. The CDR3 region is CASSPTVGTEAFF. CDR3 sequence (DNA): TGTGCCAGCAGCCCCACTGTCGGCACTGAAGCTTTCTTT.

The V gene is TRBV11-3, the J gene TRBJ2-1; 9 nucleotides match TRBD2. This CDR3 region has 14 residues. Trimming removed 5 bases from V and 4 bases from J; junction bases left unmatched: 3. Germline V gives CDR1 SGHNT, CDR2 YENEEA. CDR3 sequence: CASSRSGGYNEQFF. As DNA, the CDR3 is TGTGCCAGCAGCAGGAGCGGGGGGTACAATGAGCAGTTCTTC.

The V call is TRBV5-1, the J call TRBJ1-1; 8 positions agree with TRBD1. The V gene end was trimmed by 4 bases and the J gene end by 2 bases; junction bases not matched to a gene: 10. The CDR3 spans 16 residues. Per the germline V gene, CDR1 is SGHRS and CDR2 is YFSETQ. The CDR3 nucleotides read TGCGCCAGCAGCCTCGAGACAGGGGCCCTAAACACTGAAGCTTTCTTT. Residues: CASSLETGALNTEAFF. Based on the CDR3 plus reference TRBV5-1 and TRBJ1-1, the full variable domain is KAGVTQTPRYLIKTRGQQVTLSCSPISGHRSVSWYQQTPGQGLQFLFEYFSETQRNKGNFPGRFSGRQFSNSRSEMNVSTLELGDSALYLCASSLETGALNTEAFFGQGTRLTVV.

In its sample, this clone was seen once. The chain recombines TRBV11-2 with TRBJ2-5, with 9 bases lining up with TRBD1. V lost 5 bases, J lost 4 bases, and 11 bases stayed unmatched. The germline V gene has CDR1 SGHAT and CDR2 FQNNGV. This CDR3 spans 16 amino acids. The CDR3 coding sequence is TGTGCCAGCAGCCCAGGGACAGGGCGTCCCCTAGAGACCCAGTACTTC. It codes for CASSPGTGRPLETQYF.

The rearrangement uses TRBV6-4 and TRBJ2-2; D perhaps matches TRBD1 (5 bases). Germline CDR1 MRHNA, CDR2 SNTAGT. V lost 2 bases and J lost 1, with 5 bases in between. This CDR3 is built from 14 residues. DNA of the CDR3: TGTGCCAGCAGTGACGGACAGAACACCGGGGAGCTGTTTTTT. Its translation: CASSDGQNTGELFF.

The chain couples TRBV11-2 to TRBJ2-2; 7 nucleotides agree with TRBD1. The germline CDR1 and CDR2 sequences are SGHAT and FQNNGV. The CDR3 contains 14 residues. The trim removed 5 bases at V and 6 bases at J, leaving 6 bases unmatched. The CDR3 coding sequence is TGTGCCAGCAGCGTACTACAGGGGTCCGGGGAGCTGTTTTTT. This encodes CASSVLQGSGELFF.

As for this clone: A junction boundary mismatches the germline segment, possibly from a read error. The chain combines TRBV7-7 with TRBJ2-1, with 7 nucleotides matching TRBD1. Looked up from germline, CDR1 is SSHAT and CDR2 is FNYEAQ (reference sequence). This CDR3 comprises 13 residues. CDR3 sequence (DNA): TGTGCTAGCAGCAAGGACAGGCTAAATGAGCAGTTCTTC. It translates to CASSKDRLNEQFF.